Listed here is a single TCR beta chain. This clone was counted only a few times. The antigen it recognizes is unknown. Base qualities were left out, and no much larger clone turns up one base away. In the prospective study, participants were about 18 to 89 years old, resided in around 25 geographic areas of the United States, and were enrolled through a virtual design. In the prospective study, cohorts were assigned on the basis of participant-reported clinical history obtained from a screening survey and a study questionnaire. ImmuneRACE Cohort 3 recovered participants were defined by two consecutive negative NP/OP PCR tests, healthcare professional clearance, or symptom resolution. In the prospective study, mobile phlebotomists collected whole blood, serum and a nasopharyngeal or oropharyngeal swab from each participant. Prospective study participants could optionally give additional blood draws and questionnaires over an approximately 2-month period. Before DNA extraction, prospective study blood samples were shipped either frozen or at room temperature.

The immunoSEQ Assay, a bias-controlled multiplex PCR, was used to amplify TCRbeta CDR3 regions from genomic DNA. The published analysis was carried out like this. Within the assay, amplification of reference gene primers was used to estimate how many nucleated cells each sample contained. Sequence reads were collapsed and filtered to measure the absolute abundance of every unique TCRbeta CDR3 rearrangement. For each sample, productive Simpson clonality was calculated as the square root of Simpson's diversity index over productive rearrangements. In TCRdb, the immuneACCESS table is reduced to in-frame sequences with V and J assigned. These tables do not hold every clone; where another copy was compared, an unresolved V gene accounts for under half, and the others remain unexplained. The V and J calls and the clone size are those of that table, but D and trimming were determined from the DNA. The sample contains about 370,000 clones, around 91% of them found a single time. The ten most abundant clones make up approximately 1% of the sample.

The record originates from a study of blood T cell repertoires in COVID-19 (TCRdb year 2020). Concerning the study at large: Samples from collaborators originated in the United States, Italy and Spain and spanned both the acute and convalescent phases of COVID-19. The sample metadata nearly always contained a de-identified subject ID, COVID-19 status, age in years and sex. Subjects who had been exposed to COVID-19, were actively infected with it, or had recovered from it provided the deeply sampled blood TCRbeta repertoires that made up the dataset. The prospective study material was composed of cDNA or gDNA derived from T cells, B-cell-depleted T cells, or PBMCs. Where HLA class I and class II types were available, the types were taken from metadata supplied by the sample provider, not from assay-based typing. The samples were drawn from two sources: the first 160 participants of the ongoing ImmuneRACE study, and over 1,000 subjects contributed by 6 global collaborators. The repertoires were released in a freely available public database intended as a resource for research on the immune response to SARS-CoV-2. Summary of the overall study and its limitations: How much clinical and demographic metadata was included differed by source and by participant, and the metadata was provided uncurated.

The CDR3, cysteine through phenylalanine, is 14 amino acids long. Kept here is only the CDR3 DNA, which spans 42 bases and is read in frame from base 1. V loses 5 bases of germline sequence and J loses 0 bases, and the interval between the two ends is 8 bases. From the germline V gene (reference sequence), CDR1 is LNHDA and CDR2 is SQIVND. Sequencing was carried out using PBMCs or T cells enriched from blood (not recorded which). The source is a young man who had recovered from COVID-19. The chain couples TRBV19 to TRBJ1-3; the D gene identity is not certain. The DNA sequence is given as TGTGCCAGTAGTCGAGGGTACTCTGGAAACACCATATATTTT. Its protein is CASSRGYSGNTIYF.